Included here is one TCR beta chain sequence, with context. Its antigen is unknown. The instrument was a NextSeq 550. The Human TCR Profiling Kit (MiLaboratory) was used to prepare UMI-labeled 5' RACE TRB cDNA libraries. The full amount of extracted RNA was used for cDNA synthesis, and the full amount of resulting cDNA was used for PCR amplification. The libraries were made side by side, with each library going through the same number of PCR cycles. The paper's data handling went like this. With a minimum of two reads required per UMI, MIGEC and MiXCR pulled out about 54,000 +/- 9,700 unique UMI-labeled TRB cDNA molecules from each library. Each library averaged around 40,000 +/- 10,000 functional in-frame TRB CDR3 nucleotide clonotypes without stop codons. After each sample was downsampled to 5000 UMI-labeled TRB molecules, VDJtools was used to calculate diversity metrics such as normalized Shannon-Wiener and Chao1. For the central five CDR3 residues, VDJtools calculated physicochemical properties weighted by clonotype size, namely interaction energy, strength, volume and Kidera factor 4. TCRdb reprocessed the reads and provides one entry for every CDR3 protein sequence; no DNA is given. TCRdb's processing, not the authors' own work, is the source of the V and J calls. The table kept for this sample lists some 54,000 distinct CDR3 sequences. 0.5% to 0.55% of the sample is in the top ten clones.

The data belong to a study of CXCR3-negative and CXCR3-positive naive CD8 T cells (dated by TCRdb to the late 2010s). In terms of the full investigation: In total, roughly 140 million TRB reads were obtained, corresponding to roughly 1.5 +/- 0.3 million reads per library. Diversity and physicochemical repertoire analyses were performed on around 10 donors pooled from two independent experiments. Naive subsets from five or six donors and memory cells from 3 donors were included in the TRBV-TRBJ cluster analysis.

Inclusive of the bounding cysteine and phenylalanine, the CDR3 is 14 residues long. This entry has no DNA. CDR1 and CDR2 (SGDLS, YYNGEE) derive from the germline V gene. What the work shows at the level of the full study, not this receptor alone: Comparably high repertoire diversity was found in both naive subsets, whereas much lower repertoire diversity was found in memory CD8+ T cells. TRB CDR3s from CXCR3-positive naive cells showed higher hydrophobicity (lower Kidera factor 4), lower energy, and higher strength and volume indices than CXCR3-negative naive cells. Because surface CD5, which is linked to self-reactivity in mice, was comparable between the naive subsets, TCR interaction strength was also inferred from TRB CDR3 physicochemical properties. Freshly isolated PBMCs were used for most assays because CXCR3 expression partially decreased after cryopreservation. Naive CXCR3-negative and CXCR3-positive cells from the same donor showed similar TRBV-TRBJ usage, whereas memory cells showed distinct patterns.

For every CD8+ T cell subset, a few hundred thousand cells were flow-sorted straight into RLT lysis buffer, and each subset was sorted in triplicate. To exclude memory contaminants, naive CD8+ T cells were stringently defined as CD45RO-CCR7+CD27+CD95-. Using standard density gradient centrifugation, peripheral blood mononuclear cells were isolated from buffy coats. A FACSAria III was used to flow-sort naive CD8+ T cells into CXCR3-negative and CXCR3-positive populations. Total RNA was extracted from sorted cells using an RNeasy Mini Kit. The chain couples TRBV9 to TRBJ2-6. The source is a human donor in good health. Some clones in this sample may be carry-over from other donors' samples. Sequenced material: naive CXCR3+ CD8+ T cells from blood. The cell subset or site label of this sample denotes: CD45RO-CCR7+CD27+CD95- naive CD8+ T cells expressing CXCR3 (TNR3+). This receptor carries the CDR3 CASSVVGGANVLTF.